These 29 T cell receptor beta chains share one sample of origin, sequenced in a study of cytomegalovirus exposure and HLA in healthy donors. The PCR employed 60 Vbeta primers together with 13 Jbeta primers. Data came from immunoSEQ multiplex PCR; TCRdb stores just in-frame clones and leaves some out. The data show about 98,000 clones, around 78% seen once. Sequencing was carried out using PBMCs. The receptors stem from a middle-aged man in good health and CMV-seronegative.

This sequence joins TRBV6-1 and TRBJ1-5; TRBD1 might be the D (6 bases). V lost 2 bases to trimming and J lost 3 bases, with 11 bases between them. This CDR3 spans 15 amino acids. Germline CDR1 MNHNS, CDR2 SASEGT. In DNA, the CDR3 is TGTGCCAGCAGTGAAAGGACAGTCCACAATCAGCCCCAGCATTTT. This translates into CASSERTVHNQPQHF.

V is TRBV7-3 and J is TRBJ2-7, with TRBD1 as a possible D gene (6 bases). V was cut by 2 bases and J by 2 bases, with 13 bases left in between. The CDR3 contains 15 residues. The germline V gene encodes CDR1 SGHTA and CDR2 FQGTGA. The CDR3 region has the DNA TGTGCCAGCAGCTTAGGGGGCCAGGGGCCCTACGAGCAGTACTTC. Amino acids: CASSLGGQGPYEQYF.

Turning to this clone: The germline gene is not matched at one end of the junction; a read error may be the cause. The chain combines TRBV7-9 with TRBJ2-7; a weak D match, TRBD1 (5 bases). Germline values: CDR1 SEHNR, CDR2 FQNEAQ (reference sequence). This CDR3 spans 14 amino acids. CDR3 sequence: CSSSFRAQSYEQYF. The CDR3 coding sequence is TGTTCCAGCAGCTTCAGGGCCCAATCCTACGAGCAGTACTTC.

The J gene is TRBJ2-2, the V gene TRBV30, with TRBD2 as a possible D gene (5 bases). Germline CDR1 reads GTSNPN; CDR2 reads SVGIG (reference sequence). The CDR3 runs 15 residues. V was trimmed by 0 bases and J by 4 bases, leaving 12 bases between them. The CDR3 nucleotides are TGTGCCTGGAGTGTAAGTGGGGAGACCACCGGGGAGCTGTTTTTT. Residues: CAWSVSGETTGELFF.

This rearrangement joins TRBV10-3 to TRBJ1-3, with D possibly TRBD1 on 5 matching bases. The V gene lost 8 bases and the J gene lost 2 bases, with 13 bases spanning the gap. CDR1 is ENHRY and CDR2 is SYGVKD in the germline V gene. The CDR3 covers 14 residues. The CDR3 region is CAIGPEGAGNTIYF. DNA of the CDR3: TGTGCCATCGGCCCGGAAGGGGCTGGAAACACCATATATTTT.

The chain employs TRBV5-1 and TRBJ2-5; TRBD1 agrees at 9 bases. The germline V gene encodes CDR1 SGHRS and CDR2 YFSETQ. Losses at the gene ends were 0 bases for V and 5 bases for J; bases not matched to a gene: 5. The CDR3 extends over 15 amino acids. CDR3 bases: TGCGCCAGCAGCTTGGTAGGGACAGGGTTTGAGACCCAGTACTTC. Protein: CASSLVGTGFETQYF. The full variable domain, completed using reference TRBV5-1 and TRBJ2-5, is KAGVTQTPRYLIKTRGQQVTLSCSPISGHRSVSWYQQTPGQGLQFLFEYFSETQRNKGNFPGRFSGRQFSNSRSEMNVSTLELGDSALYLCASSLVGTGFETQYFGPGTRLLVL.

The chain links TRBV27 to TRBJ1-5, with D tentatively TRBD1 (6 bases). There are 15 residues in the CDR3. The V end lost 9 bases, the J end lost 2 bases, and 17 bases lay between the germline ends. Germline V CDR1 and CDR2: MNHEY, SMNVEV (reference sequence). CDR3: CASPPTSGGNQPQHF. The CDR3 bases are TGTGCCAGTCCCCCAACCTCAGGGGGCAATCAGCCCCAGCATTTT.

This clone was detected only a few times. The CDR3 sequence: CASSQYRGTQETQYF. CDR3 DNA sequence: TGCGCCAGCAGCCAATATCGGGGAACCCAAGAGACCCAGTACTTC. This chain joins TRBV4-3 and TRBJ2-5; TRBD2 might be the D (5 bases). From germline, CDR1 is LGHNA and CDR2 YSLEER. The CDR3 covers 15 residues. Trimming pared 2 bases from V and 1 base from J, leaving 11 bases between.

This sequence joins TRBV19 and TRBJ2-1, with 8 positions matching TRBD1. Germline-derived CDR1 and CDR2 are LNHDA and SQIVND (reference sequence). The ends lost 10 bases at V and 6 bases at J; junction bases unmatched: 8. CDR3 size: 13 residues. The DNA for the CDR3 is TGTGCCACTCGAGGACAGGGTATCAATGAGCAGTTCTTC. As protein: CATRGQGINEQFF.

The CDR3 DNA follows: TGTGCCAGTAGTATTCGGGTAAATCAGCCCCAGCATTTT. Protein sequence: CASSIRVNQPQHF. The chain joins TRBV19 to TRBJ1-5; D unclear. This CDR3 contains 13 residues. Germline V gene sequence: CDR1 LNHDA, CDR2 SQIVND (reference sequence). V lost 3 bases, J lost 4 bases, and 7 bases lay in between.

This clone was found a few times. The CDR3 reads CASSAGHGVVEKLFF. In DNA form, the CDR3 reads TGTGCCAGCAGTGCGGGCCATGGGGTCGTTGAAAAACTGTTTTTT. The rearrangement links TRBV6-5 to TRBJ1-4, with D unclear. The CDR3 loop spans 15 amino acids. CDR1 and CDR2 (germline): MNHEY, SVGAGI. Trimming took off 5 bases at V and 7 bases at J, with 17 bases between the two ends.

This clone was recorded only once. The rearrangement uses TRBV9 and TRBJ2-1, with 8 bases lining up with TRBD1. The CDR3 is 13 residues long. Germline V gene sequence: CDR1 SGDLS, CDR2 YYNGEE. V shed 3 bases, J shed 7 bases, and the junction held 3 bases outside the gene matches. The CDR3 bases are TGTGCCAGCAGCGCAACAGGGGGTAATGAGCAGTTCTTC. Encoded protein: CASSATGGNEQFF.

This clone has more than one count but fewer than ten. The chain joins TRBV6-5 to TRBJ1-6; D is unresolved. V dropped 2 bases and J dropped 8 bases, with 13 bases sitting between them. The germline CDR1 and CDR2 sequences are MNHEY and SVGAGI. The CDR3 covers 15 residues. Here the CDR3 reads CASSYGRGSDSPLHF. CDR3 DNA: TGTGCCAGCAGTTACGGTCGGGGTTCGGATTCACCCCTCCACTTT.

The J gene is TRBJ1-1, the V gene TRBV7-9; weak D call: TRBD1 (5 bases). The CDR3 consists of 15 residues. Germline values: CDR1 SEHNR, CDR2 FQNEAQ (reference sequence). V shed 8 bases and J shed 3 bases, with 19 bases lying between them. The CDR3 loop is CASREGPEGYTEAFF. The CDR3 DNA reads TGTGCCAGCCGCGAGGGGCCGGAGGGTTACACTGAAGCTTTCTTT.

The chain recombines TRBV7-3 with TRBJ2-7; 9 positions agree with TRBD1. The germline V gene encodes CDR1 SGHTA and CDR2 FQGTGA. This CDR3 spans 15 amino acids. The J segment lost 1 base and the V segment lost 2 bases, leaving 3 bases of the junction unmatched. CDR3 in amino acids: CASSLGQGLSYEQYF. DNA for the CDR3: TGTGCCAGCAGCTTAGGACAGGGGCTTTCCTACGAGCAGTACTTC. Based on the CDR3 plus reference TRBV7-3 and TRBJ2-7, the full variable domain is GAGVSQTPSNKVTEKGKYVELRCDPISGHTALYWYRQSLGQGPEFLIYFQGTGAADDSGLPNDRFFAVRPEGSVSTLKIQRTERGDSAVYLCASSLGQGLSYEQYFGPGTRLTVT.

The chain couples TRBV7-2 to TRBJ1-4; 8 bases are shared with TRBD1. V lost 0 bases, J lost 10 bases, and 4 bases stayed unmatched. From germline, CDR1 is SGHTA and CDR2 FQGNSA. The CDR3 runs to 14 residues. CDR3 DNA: TGTGCCAGCAGCTTAGCGGGACAGGAGGGAAAACTGTTTTTT. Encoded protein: CASSLAGQEGKLFF.

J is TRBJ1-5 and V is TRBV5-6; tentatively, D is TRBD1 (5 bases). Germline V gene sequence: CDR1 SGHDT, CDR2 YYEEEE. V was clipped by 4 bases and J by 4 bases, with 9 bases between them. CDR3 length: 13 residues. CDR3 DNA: TGTGCCAGCAGCCAGGGCAGGAATCAGCCCCAGCATTTT. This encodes CASSQGRNQPQHF. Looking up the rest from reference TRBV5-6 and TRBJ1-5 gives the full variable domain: DAGVTQSPTHLIKTRGQQVTLRCSPKSGHDTVSWYQQALGQGPQFIFQYYEEEERQRGNFPDRFSGHQFPNYSSELNVNALLLGDSALYLCASSQGRNQPQHFGDGTRLSIL.

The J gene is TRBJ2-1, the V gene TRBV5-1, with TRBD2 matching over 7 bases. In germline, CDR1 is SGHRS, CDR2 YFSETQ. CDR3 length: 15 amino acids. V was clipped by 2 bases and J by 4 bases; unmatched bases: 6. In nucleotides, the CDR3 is TGCGCCAGCAGCTTAGGACAAGCGGGGTACAATGAGCAGTTCTTC. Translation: CASSLGQAGYNEQFF.

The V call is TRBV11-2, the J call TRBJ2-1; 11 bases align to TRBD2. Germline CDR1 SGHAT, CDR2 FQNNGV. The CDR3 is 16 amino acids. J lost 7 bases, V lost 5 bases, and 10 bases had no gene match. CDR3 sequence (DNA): TGTGCCAGCAGCGAAGTAGCGGGGGGGTCTTTAAATGAGCAGTTCTTC. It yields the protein CASSEVAGGSLNEQFF.

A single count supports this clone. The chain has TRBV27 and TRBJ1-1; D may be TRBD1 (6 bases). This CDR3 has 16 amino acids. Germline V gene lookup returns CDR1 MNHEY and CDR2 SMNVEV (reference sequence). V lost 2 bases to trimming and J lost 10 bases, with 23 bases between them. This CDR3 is CASSLAIGGGRYPAFF. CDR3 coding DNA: TGTGCCAGCAGTTTAGCCATAGGTGGGGGCCGGTACCCAGCTTTCTTT.

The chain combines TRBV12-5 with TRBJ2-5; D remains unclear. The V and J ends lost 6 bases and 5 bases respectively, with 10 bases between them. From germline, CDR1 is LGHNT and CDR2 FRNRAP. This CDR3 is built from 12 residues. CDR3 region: CASGKSLETQYF. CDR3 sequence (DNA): TGTGCTAGTGGCAAGAGCTTGGAGACCCAGTACTTC.

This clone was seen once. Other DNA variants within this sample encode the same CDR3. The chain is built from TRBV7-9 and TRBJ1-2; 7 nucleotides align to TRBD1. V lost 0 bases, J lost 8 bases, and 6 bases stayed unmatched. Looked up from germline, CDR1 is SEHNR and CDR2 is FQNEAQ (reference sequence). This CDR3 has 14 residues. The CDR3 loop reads CASSLAGGTVGYTF. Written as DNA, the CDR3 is TGTGCCAGCAGCTTAGCGGGCGGGACAGTAGGCTACACCTTC.

The DNA for the CDR3 is TGTGCCAGCTCACCATCTTCCCGGGAGACCCAGTACTTC. This codes for CASSPSSRETQYF. The genes are TRBV18 and TRBJ2-5; unclear D gene. Trimming took 2 bases from V and 5 from J, leaving 9 bases between them. The CDR3 totals 13 residues. Germline CDR1 is KGHSH and CDR2 is LQKENI.

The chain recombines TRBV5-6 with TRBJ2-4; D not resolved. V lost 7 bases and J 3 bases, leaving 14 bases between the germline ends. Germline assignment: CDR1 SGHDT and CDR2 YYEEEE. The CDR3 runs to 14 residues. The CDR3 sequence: CASSLLDVKNIQYF. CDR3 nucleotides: TGTGCCAGCTCCCTTCTAGATGTCAAAAACATTCAGTACTTC.

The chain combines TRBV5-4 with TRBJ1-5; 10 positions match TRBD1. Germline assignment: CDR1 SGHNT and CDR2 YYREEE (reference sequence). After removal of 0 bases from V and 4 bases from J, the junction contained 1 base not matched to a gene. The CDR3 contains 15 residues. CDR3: CASSLGGQGNQPQHF. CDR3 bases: TGTGCCAGCAGCTTGGGGGGACAGGGGAATCAGCCCCAGCATTTT. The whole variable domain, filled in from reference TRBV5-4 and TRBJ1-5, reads ETGVTQSPTHLIKTRGQQVTLRCSSQSGHNTVSWYQQALGQGPQFIFQYYREEENGRGNFPPRFSGLQFPNYSSELNVNALELDDSALYLCASSLGGQGNQPQHFGDGTRLSIL.

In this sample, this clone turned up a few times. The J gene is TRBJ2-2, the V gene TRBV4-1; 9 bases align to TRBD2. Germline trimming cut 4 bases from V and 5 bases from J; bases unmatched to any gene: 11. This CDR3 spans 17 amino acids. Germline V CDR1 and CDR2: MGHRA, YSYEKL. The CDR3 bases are TGCGCCAGCAGCCCCCTCCCCCTAGCGGGGTTAACCGGGGAGCTGTTTTTT. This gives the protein CASSPLPLAGLTGELFF.

The CDR3 region has the DNA TGTGCCAGCAGAGCCGGGACTGCTACAAGCACAGATACGCAGTATTTT. As protein: CASRAGTATSTDTQYF. The rearrangement uses TRBV2 and TRBJ2-3; weak D call: TRBD2 (6 bases). Trimming cost V 6 bases and J 0 bases, with 16 bases left between them. CDR1 and CDR2 from the germline V gene are SNHLY and FYNNEI. CDR3 length: 16 residues. Full variable domain (outside the CDR3, taken from reference TRBV2 and TRBJ2-3): EPEVTQTPSHQVTQMGQEVILRCVPISNHLYFYWYRQILGQKVEFLVSFYNNEISEKSEIFDDQFSVERPDGSNFTLKIRSTKLEDSAMYFCASRAGTATSTDTQYFGPGTRLTVL.

Here the CDR3 reads CASTPLAGVSEQYF. The CDR3 DNA reads as TGTGCCAGCACCCCCCTAGCGGGGGTAAGCGAGCAGTACTTC. V usage is TRBV6-6 and J usage is TRBJ2-7, with 10 bases matching TRBD2. Germline V gene sequence: CDR1 MNHNY, CDR2 SVGAGI (reference sequence). The CDR3 extends over 14 amino acids. J gave up 6 bases and V 7 bases, and 9 bases lay outside the gene matches.

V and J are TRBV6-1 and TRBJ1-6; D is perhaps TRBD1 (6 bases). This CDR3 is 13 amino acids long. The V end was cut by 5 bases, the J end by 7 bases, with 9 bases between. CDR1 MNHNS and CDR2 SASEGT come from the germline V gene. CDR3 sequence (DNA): TGTGCCAGCAGTCAGGGGTGGAATTCACCCCTCCACTTT. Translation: CASSQGWNSPLHF.